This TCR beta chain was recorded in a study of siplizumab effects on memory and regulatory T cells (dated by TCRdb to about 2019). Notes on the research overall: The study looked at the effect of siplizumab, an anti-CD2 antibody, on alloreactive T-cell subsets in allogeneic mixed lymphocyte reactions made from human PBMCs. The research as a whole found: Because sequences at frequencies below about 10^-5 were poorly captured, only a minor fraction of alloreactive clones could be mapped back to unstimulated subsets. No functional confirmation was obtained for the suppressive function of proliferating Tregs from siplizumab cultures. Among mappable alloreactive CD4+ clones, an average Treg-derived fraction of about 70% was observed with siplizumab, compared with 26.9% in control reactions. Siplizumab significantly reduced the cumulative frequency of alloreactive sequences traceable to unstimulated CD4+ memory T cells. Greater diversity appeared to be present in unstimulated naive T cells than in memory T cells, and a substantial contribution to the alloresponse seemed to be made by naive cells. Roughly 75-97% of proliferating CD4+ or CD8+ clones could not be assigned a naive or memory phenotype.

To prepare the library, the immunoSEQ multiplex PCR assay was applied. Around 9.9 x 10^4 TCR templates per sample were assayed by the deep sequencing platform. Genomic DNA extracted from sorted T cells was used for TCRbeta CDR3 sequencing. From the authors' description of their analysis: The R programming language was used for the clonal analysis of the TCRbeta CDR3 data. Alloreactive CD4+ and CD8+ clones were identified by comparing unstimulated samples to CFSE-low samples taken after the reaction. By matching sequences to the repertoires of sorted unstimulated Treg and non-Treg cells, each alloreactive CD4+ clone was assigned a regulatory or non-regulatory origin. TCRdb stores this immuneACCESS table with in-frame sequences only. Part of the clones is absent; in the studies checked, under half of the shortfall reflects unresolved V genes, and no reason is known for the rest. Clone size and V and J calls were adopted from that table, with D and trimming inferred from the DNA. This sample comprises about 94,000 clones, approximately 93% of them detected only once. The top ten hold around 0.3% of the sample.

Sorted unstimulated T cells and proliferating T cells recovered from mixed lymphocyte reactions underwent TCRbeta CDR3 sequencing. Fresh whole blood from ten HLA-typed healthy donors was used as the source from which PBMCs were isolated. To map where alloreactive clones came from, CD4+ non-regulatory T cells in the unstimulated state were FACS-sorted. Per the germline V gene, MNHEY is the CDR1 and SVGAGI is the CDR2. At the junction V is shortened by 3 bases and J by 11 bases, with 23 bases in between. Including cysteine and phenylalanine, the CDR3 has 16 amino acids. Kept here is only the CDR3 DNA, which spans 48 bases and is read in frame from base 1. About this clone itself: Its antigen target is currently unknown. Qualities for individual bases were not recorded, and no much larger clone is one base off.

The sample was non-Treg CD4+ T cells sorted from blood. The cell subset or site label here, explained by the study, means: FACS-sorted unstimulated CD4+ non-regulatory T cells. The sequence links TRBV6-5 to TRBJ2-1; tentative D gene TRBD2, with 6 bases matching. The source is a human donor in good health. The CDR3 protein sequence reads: CASSYGGTSASRKQFF. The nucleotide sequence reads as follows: TGTGCCAGCAGTTATGGAGGGACTTCGGCGTCCCGGAAGCAGTTCTTC.